This TCR delta chain emerged from a study of gamma-delta T cells after stem cell transplantation. Trimming pared 2 bases from V and 4 bases from J, leaving 16 bases between. Germline loops: CDR1 GEAIGNYY, CDR2 EKD. This CDR3 has 15 amino acids. TCRdb reanalyzed the RT-PCR reads using CATT. This sample has under 8,500 delta-chain clones, with roughly 25% found just once. Material: gamma-delta T cells. This sequence joins TRDV2 and TRDJ1, with D perhaps TRDD3 (6 bases). The clonotype comes from a human donor. It is not recorded whose cells these are; they may come from a transplant donor. The DNA for the CDR3 is TGTGCCTGTGACAGCCTATTGGGGGCTTACGATAAACTCATCTTT. This sequence encodes CACDSLLGAYDKLIF.